The source of this T cell receptor beta chain is a study of blood T cells in healthy people across ages. Every sample had a minimum of 6.5 million PBMCs isolated. Per germline, CDR1 SGHTA and CDR2 FQGNSA. This CDR3 has 14 residues. The V and J ends lost 5 bases and 3 bases, in that order; junction bases with no gene match: 3. As regards this clonotype: This may be a read error, as it is one base from a much larger clone.

For the second PCR, which ran for about 7 to 11 cycles, a sample-barcoded 5' primer and a J-beta primer mix were used. TCRdb analysed the 5' RACE reads with MiXCR anew, one entry per CDR3 protein. The sample has 500,000 to 600,000 distinct CDR3 sequences, roughly 28% seen once. The rearrangement joins TRBV7-2 to TRBJ2-5; 10 nucleotides match TRBD2. The sequence was obtained from a woman in her 70s in good health. Material for sequencing was blood. In DNA, the CDR3 is TGTGCCAGCAGCCGGGGACTAGCGAAAGAGACCCAGTACTTC. Translating it yields CASSRGLAKETQYF.